The rows below give T cell receptor beta chains drawn from one sample of a study of blood T cell repertoires in COVID-19. This table comes from immunoSEQ multiplex PCR, and its TCRdb copy is limited to in-frame clones, with some not included. Of more than 45,000 clones in the sample, less than 95% were seen once. The sequenced sample was peripheral blood. Source of these receptors: a man between 65 and 79 years old with acute or convalescent COVID-19. Both conserved end residues are part of each CDR3. Fields, in order: V gene, clone size, J gene, CDR3 length, D gene, CDR3 DNA, CDR3 protein. D genes are given only for firm matches. Rows may omit the clone size; those that give it use once, few, many or a size class.

v_call: TRBV5-4; clone_size: NA; j_call: TRBJ1-4; cdr3_length: 13; d_call: NA; cdr3_nt: TGTGCCAGCAGCTTGCAGTTGGCTGAAAAACTGTTTTTT; cdr3_aa: CASSLQLAEKLFF
v_call: TRBV9; clone_size: NA; j_call: TRBJ1-6; cdr3_length: 16; d_call: NA; cdr3_nt: TGTGCCAGCAGCGTAGGTACCGGAGGAAGAGGTTCACCCCTCCACTTT; cdr3_aa: CASSVGTGGRGSPLHF
v_call: TRBV12-3/TRBV12-4; clone_size: few; j_call: TRBJ1-2; cdr3_length: 13; d_call: TRBD1; cdr3_nt: TGTGCCAGCAGCTCGGACAGGTTGAGCGGCTACACCTTC; cdr3_aa: CASSSDRLSGYTF
v_call: TRBV5-4; clone_size: NA; j_call: TRBJ2-1; cdr3_length: 16; d_call: TRBD2; cdr3_nt: TGTGCCAGCAGACCCCTCGTAGCGGGGGGCGCAAATGAGCAGTTCTTC; cdr3_aa: CASRPLVAGGANEQFF
v_call: TRBV6-5; clone_size: NA; j_call: TRBJ2-5; cdr3_length: 11; d_call: NA; cdr3_nt: TGTGCCAGCAGTCCGCGGGAGACCCAGTACTTC; cdr3_aa: CASSPRETQYF
v_call: TRBV5-4; clone_size: NA; j_call: TRBJ2-1; cdr3_length: 18; d_call: TRBD2; cdr3_nt: TGTGCCAGCAGCTCTCCGGGACTAGCGGGGGGGGTATACAATGAGCAGTTCTTC; cdr3_aa: CASSSPGLAGGVYNEQFF
v_call: TRBV4-3; clone_size: NA; j_call: TRBJ2-1; cdr3_length: 15; d_call: NA; cdr3_nt: TGCGCCAGCAGCCAAGAGACAGAGACCTACAATGAGCAGTTCTTC; cdr3_aa: CASSQETETYNEQFF
v_call: TRBV7-9; clone_size: NA; j_call: TRBJ1-4; cdr3_length: 15; d_call: TRBD1; cdr3_nt: TGTGCCAGCAGCTTAGGGGCAGGGGGAAATGAAAAACTGTTTTTT; cdr3_aa: CASSLGAGGNEKLFF
v_call: TRBV6-5; clone_size: NA; j_call: TRBJ2-2; cdr3_length: 14; d_call: TRBD1; cdr3_nt: TGTGCCAGCAGTTACTCCTGGGACAGCCGTGAGCTGTTTTTT; cdr3_aa: CASSYSWDSRELFF
v_call: TRBV11-2; clone_size: NA; j_call: TRBJ1-3; cdr3_length: 16; d_call: NA; cdr3_nt: TGTGCCAGCAGCTTAGAGGTCACAGGCTCTGGAAACACCATATATTTT; cdr3_aa: CASSLEVTGSGNTIYF
v_call: TRBV2; clone_size: NA; j_call: TRBJ2-2; cdr3_length: 12; d_call: TRBD1; cdr3_nt: TGTGCCAGCAGTCCGGACAGGGGGGAGCTGTTTTTT; cdr3_aa: CASSPDRGELFF
v_call: TRBV28; clone_size: NA; j_call: TRBJ1-5; cdr3_length: 12; d_call: NA; cdr3_nt: TGTGCCAGCAGCGAGGGGGATCAGCCCCAGCATTTT; cdr3_aa: CASSEGDQPQHF
v_call: TRBV7-2; clone_size: NA; j_call: TRBJ2-3; cdr3_length: 16; d_call: TRBD2; cdr3_nt: TGTGCCAGCAGCTTAGTCGGGACTAGCGGGGGAGATACGCAGTATTTT; cdr3_aa: CASSLVGTSGGDTQYF
v_call: TRBV28; clone_size: NA; j_call: TRBJ2-7; cdr3_length: 15; d_call: TRBD1; cdr3_nt: TGTGCCAGCAACTCCCCGGGACAGGGAAACTACGAGCAGTACTTC; cdr3_aa: CASNSPGQGNYEQYF
v_call: TRBV4-2; clone_size: NA; j_call: TRBJ1-3; cdr3_length: 15; d_call: TRBD1; cdr3_nt: TGTGCCAGCAGCCCGGGACAGAACTCTGGAAACACCATATATTTT; cdr3_aa: CASSPGQNSGNTIYF